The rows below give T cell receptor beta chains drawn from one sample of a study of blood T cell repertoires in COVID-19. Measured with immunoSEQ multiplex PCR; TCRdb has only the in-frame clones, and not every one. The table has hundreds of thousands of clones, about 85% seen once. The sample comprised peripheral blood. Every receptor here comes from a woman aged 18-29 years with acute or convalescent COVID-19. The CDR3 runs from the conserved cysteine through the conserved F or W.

CDR3: CASRFPSRTGAVAGYGYTF
V: TRBV12-2

CDR3: CASSAFRDSGRKYGYTF
V: TRBV19

CDR3: CARLEGRDLAGPTYEQYF
V: TRBV28

CDR3: CASSLEYENSPLHF
V: TRBV5-1

CDR3: CASSFRLAGGETQYF
V: TRBV3-1/TRBV3-2

CDR3: CASSLNSLSEQFF
V: TRBV11-3

CDR3: CASSRTGRAYEQYF
V: TRBV27

CDR3: CATSRQGATTGELFF
V: TRBV15

CDR3: CASSTVNTEAFF
V: TRBV6-5

CDR3: CATRDFKNTEAFF
V: TRBV24-1

CDR3: CASSPDLPGDRETQYF
V: TRBV28

CDR3: CASTQRENTGELFF
V: TRBV27

CDR3: CACGRATDTQYF
V: TRBV24-1

CDR3: CASSLYPTGLSGNTIYF
V: TRBV27

CDR3: CASGGGQGYEQYF
V: TRBV2

CDR3: CASSLGGGPGTEAFF
V: TRBV11-2

CDR3: CASSPGQGHQPQHF
V: TRBV28

CDR3: CARETDRGRTEAFF
V: TRBV2

CDR3: CASSPGGGNQPQHF
V: TRBV18

CDR3: CASSFEGNYGYTF
V: TRBV7-9

CDR3: CASSVKPGQGPGYTF
V: TRBV10-1

CDR3: CASSLGPGQQMNTEAFF
V: TRBV7-3

CDR3: CASSDSFIFTGELFF
V: TRBV6-1

CDR3: CASSLPGQGFGNQPQHF
V: TRBV7-9

CDR3: CASGPSRDNLAGAYSYEQYF
V: TRBV12-5

CDR3: CASSGGANYGYTF
V: TRBV9

CDR3: CASSQTGSTGELFF
V: TRBV9

CDR3: CASSEGGGLQHF
V: TRBV2

CDR3: CASSHAQGTRNTIYF
V: TRBV4-1

CDR3: CASSDRGGRTNEKLFF
V: TRBV2

CDR3: CASTTRGEAFF
V: TRBV3-1/TRBV3-2

CDR3: CASRVSGNSSPLHF
V: TRBV19

CDR3: CASSKRQGYEQFF
V: TRBV2

CDR3: CASSLYRDEVGDEQFF
V: TRBV5-6

CDR3: CASSVAVGPGELFF
V: TRBV9

CDR3: CASSVGGGAVTNEQFF
V: TRBV9

CDR3: CASSLVGTGGTGELFF
V: TRBV5-6

CDR3: CASSLNAWRVNTEAFF
V: TRBV7-6

CDR3: CASSLASLFF
V: TRBV5-8

CDR3: CASRIHRGYSGNTIYF
V: TRBV28

CDR3: CASSLLFNEQFF
V: TRBV28

CDR3: CSARAVYGYTF
V: TRBV20-1

CDR3: CASLGQLARVYGYTF
V: TRBV10-1

CDR3: CASRPTGGDEKLFF
V: TRBV19

CDR3: CASSLLASGGDLFSEQYF
V: TRBV7-6

CDR3: CAWSAWDSGQGDTEAFF
V: TRBV30

CDR3: CASSVTETYEQYF
V: TRBV5-1

CDR3: CASGLSGGDETQYF
V: TRBV12-5

CDR3: CASSPDRTPSYEQYF
V: TRBV7-3

CDR3: CASSGGRAATNEKLFF
V: TRBV9

CDR3: CASSQDSTQGFGIQYF
V: TRBV4-1

CDR3: CASSSHAGADTEAFF
V: TRBV7-3

CDR3: CASSGTGGHQPQHF
V: TRBV2

CDR3: CASSQFPTGNSYEQYF
V: TRBV23-1